A single T cell receptor beta chain is shown here with its context. Its antigen is unidentified. Per germline, CDR1 SGHVS and CDR2 FQNEAQ. V dropped 4 bases and J dropped 0; count of bases not matched to a gene: 9. This CDR3 comprises 17 residues. This record belongs to a study of cytomegalovirus exposure and HLA in healthy donors. Study-level results: Later, an analysis found that common viral pathogens appeared to be linked with several of the most significant clusters.

60 Vbeta and 13 Jbeta primers were used in PCR. Profiling relied on immunoSEQ multiplex PCR, and the TCRdb table lists in-frame clones only, not all of them. Found here are some 150,000 clones, 60% to 80% of them singletons; the top ten hold 6.3%. This chain uses TRBV7-8 with TRBJ2-3; 8 nucleotides match TRBD1. The source of this sequence is a man aged 40-49 years in good health and CMV-seropositive. Sequencing input: PBMCs. CDR3 sequence: CASSSTSGGPSTDTQYF. CDR3 coding DNA: TGTGCCAGCAGCTCAACTTCAGGGGGCCCTAGCACAGATACGCAGTATTTT.